The 14 T cell receptor beta chains below were found in one sample sequenced in a study of T cell responses to AZD1222 COVID-19 vaccine. TCRdb's copy holds only in-frame clones and misses some; the assay was immunoSEQ multiplex PCR. The repertoire includes 140,000 to 150,000 clones, around nine tenths of them detected once, and 2.5% to 3% sits in the top ten. The specimen comprised peripheral blood, sampled on day 0 of MenACWY control vaccination. The receptors come from an adult in good health.

The chain is built from TRBV5-1 and TRBJ1-1; 7 bases agree with TRBD1. V gave up 2 bases and J gave up 1 base; unmatched junction bases: 2. Per the germline V gene, CDR1 is SGHRS and CDR2 is YFSETQ. This CDR3 has 14 amino acids. The CDR3 protein is CASSLRQGNTEAFF. CDR3 sequence (DNA): TGCGCCAGCAGCTTACGACAGGGGAACACTGAAGCTTTCTTT.

The gene calls are TRBV5-1 and TRBJ1-2; 8 bases fit TRBD1. V was clipped by 5 bases and J by 5 bases; unmatched bases: 8. The CDR3 is 14 amino acids. Per germline, CDR1 SGHRS and CDR2 YFSETQ. CDR3 residues: CASRTGASGYGYTF. Here the CDR3 DNA reads TGCGCCAGCAGGACAGGGGCGAGCGGGTATGGCTACACCTTC.

The chain joins TRBV27 to TRBJ2-7; 7 nucleotides agree with TRBD2. The CDR3 extends over 15 amino acids. CDR1 MNHEY and CDR2 SMNVEV come from the germline V gene (reference sequence). With 5 bases clipped from V and 2 bases from J, the junction kept 9 bases outside the gene matches. CDR3 residues: CASSVSSGPAYEQYF. CDR3 DNA: TGTGCCAGCAGTGTGTCTAGCGGCCCGGCCTACGAGCAGTACTTC.

This chain joins TRBV7-2 and TRBJ1-1, with a weak D call TRBD1 (5 bases). The CDR3 contains 14 residues. V was shortened by 4 bases and J by 1 base, with 10 bases between the two germline ends. The germline CDR1 and CDR2 sequences are SGHTA and FQGNSA. In DNA, the CDR3 is TGTGCCAGCAGCTCGGAGGGGAGGAACACTGAAGCTTTCTTT. Translated, it gives CASSSEGRNTEAFF. The full variable domain, its missing parts supplied by reference TRBV7-2 and TRBJ1-1, is GAGVSQSPSNKVTEKGKDVELRCDPISGHTALYWYRQSLGQGLEFLIYFQGNSAPDKSGLPSDRFSAERTGGSVSTLTIQRTQQEDSAVYLCASSSEGRNTEAFFGQGTRLTVV.

The chain uses TRBV19 and TRBJ2-2; 7 bases map to TRBD2. With V trimmed by 10 bases and J by 7 bases, 12 bases remained unmatched. CDR1 is LNHDA and CDR2 is SQIVND in the germline V gene (reference sequence). The CDR3 loop spans 14 amino acids. Here the CDR3 DNA reads TGTGCCACCCGCTGGGGGGGGGATGGCGGGGAGCTGTTTTTT. Translation: CATRWGGDGGELFF.

The chain employs TRBV29-1 and TRBJ1-2, with D maybe TRBD1 (5 bases). V was pared by 5 bases and J by 8 bases, with 12 bases between. The length of the CDR3 is 11 residues. CDR1 SQVTM and CDR2 ANQGSEA come from the germline V gene. The DNA of the CDR3 is TGCAGCGTTTCTTTAGGGGACGGCTACACCTTC. Protein: CSVSLGDGYTF.

The V gene is TRBV27, the J gene TRBJ2-4, with unresolved D. Germline CDR1 reads MNHEY; CDR2 reads SMNVEV (reference sequence). The CDR3 has 12 amino acids. Trimming stripped 6 bases from V and 0 bases from J, with 3 bases between. For the CDR3, the DNA is TGTGCCAGCAGCTTAGCCAAAAACATTCAGTACTTC. Protein product: CASSLAKNIQYF.

V gene TRBV5-1 combines with J gene TRBJ2-6; 7 nucleotides match TRBD2. The CDR3 sequence is 18 residues long. Germline-derived CDR1 and CDR2 are SGHRS and YFSETQ. The trim removed 3 bases at V and 0 bases at J, leaving 9 bases unmatched. For the CDR3, the DNA is TGCGCCAGCAGCTACTATGGGACTACTAGCTCTGGGGCCAACGTCCTGACTTTC. Amino acids: CASSYYGTTSSGANVLTF.

The chain links TRBV20-1 to TRBJ1-6; D call uncertain. Trimming pared 3 bases from V and 4 bases from J, leaving 7 bases between. This CDR3 region has 13 residues. Germline values: CDR1 DFQATT, CDR2 SNEGSKA (reference sequence). CDR3 loop: CSASPGYNSPLHF. DNA for the CDR3: TGCAGTGCTAGTCCCGGATATAATTCACCCCTCCACTTT.

This clone appeared once. The chain links TRBV9 to TRBJ1-6, with a weak D call TRBD1 (6 bases). CDR1 is SGDLS and CDR2 is YYNGEE in the germline V gene. Trimming took off 3 bases at V and 10 bases at J, with 17 bases between the two ends. The CDR3 sequence is 15 residues long. The CDR3 loop is CASSAQTGSGSPLHF. As DNA, the CDR3 is TGTGCCAGCAGCGCCCAGACAGGTTCGGGGTCACCCCTCCACTTT.

The rearrangement uses TRBV19 and TRBJ1-4; TRBD1 matches 10 bases. CDR3 length equals 16 residues. Germline lookup yields CDR1 LNHDA and CDR2 SQIVND (reference sequence). V lost 7 bases, J lost 8 bases, and 13 bases stayed unmatched. CDR3 in DNA: TGTGCCAGTACCCCCAGCCCGGGGACAGGGGTAGAAAAACTGTTTTTT. It translates to CASTPSPGTGVEKLFF.

This rearrangement joins TRBV19 to TRBJ2-3; 9 nucleotides agree with TRBD2. The CDR3 contains 15 residues. After removal of 6 bases from V and 4 bases from J, the junction contained 8 bases not matched to a gene. Germline loops: CDR1 LNHDA, CDR2 SQIVND (reference sequence). CDR3 region: CASSRKREVADTQYF. CDR3 in DNA: TGTGCCAGTAGCCGCAAGCGGGAGGTCGCAGATACGCAGTATTTT.

This clone was detected only a few times. CDR3 coding DNA: TGTGCCAGCAGCCCTCGTGGGGGCCAAGAACCTTATGGCTACACCTTC. Protein: CASSPRGGQEPYGYTF. This chain joins TRBV11-2 and TRBJ1-2; D may be TRBD1 (6 bases). Germline V lookup: CDR1 SGHAT, CDR2 FQNNGV. This CDR3 is built from 16 residues. The V end was cut by 5 bases, the J end by 5 bases, with 21 bases between.

The rearrangement links TRBV5-5 to TRBJ2-1; 11 nucleotides align to TRBD2. The ends lost 3 bases at V and 14 bases at J; junction bases unmatched: 16. CDR3 length: 16 amino acids. Germline assignment: CDR1 SGHKS and CDR2 YYEKEE (reference sequence). The CDR3 protein is CASSSEWGLAESKEFF. The CDR3 DNA follows: TGTGCCAGCAGCTCCGAGTGGGGACTAGCGGAGAGTAAGGAGTTCTTC.